The T cell receptor (beta chain) described here comes from a study of beta chain features in type 1 diabetes (dated by TCRdb to 2016 to 2019). At the level of the whole study: No differences in mean age, gender distribution, total cell number or subset yield were found between patients and healthy donors. A total of 85 million to 140 million sorted cells were examined across all samples, and a strong correlation was observed between cell number per subset and RNA yield. The study compared the TCRB repertoires of sorted circulating CD4+ T cell subsets in recently diagnosed type 1 diabetes patients with those in matched healthy donors. Whereas all 28 donors provided naive and central memory subsets, regulatory and stem cell-like memory subsets were isolated from just 8 patients and roughly 8 healthy donors. Study-wide conclusions, independent of this receptor: At VDJ recombination sites, patients with type 1 diabetes made fewer insertions and deleted more nucleotides, a pattern implying thymic rearrangement abnormalities. Because cDNA rather than genomic DNA was sequenced, highly expressing activated cells could have been over-represented, although no difference in activation and CD3 levels was found between groups. Naive, central memory and regulatory TCRB repertoires appeared to be more alike among patients than among healthy donors. In all four CD4+ subsets, TCRB CDR3 length was moderately but significantly shorter in type 1 diabetes patients. HLA sub-analyses involved small numbers of individuals, so any influence of HLA type on TCRB rearrangement remained unresolved. PCR may preferentially amplify shorter templates, but because patient and control samples were amplified and corrected together, any resulting skew would affect both groups equally.

This clone has more than one count but fewer than ten. Its antigen has not been determined. It has no much larger one-base neighbor in the sample; base qualities were not kept. The junction shows trimming of 3 bases on V and 9 bases on J, plus 13 bases between the germline ends. CDR1 and CDR2 were assigned from the germline V gene as MGHRA and YSYEKL. The CDR3 numbers 13 residues from cysteine through phenylalanine. Kept here is only the CDR3 DNA, which spans 39 bases and is read in frame from base 1. The entire isolated RNA was reverse transcribed using the High Capacity cDNA Reverse Transcription Kit, and thus expressed TCRB transcripts were sequenced. Deep immunoSEQ sequencing was performed on naive, central memory and regulatory T cell samples, with an average of about 4 million total reads per sample. After sorted cells were lysed in RLT buffer, RNA was extracted with DNase-treated RNeasy Micro or Mini kits, with the choice depending on cell number. Each cell subset was processed on its own to prevent cross-contamination, while patient and healthy donor samples were processed together. TCRB sequences were amplified from cDNA with the immunoSEQ multiplex PCR, producing 87-bp fragments spanning the CDR3 region. Amplicons were sequenced on the Illumina HiSeq platform. As for the original processing: Synthetic template baselines were used to correct PCR bias computationally, reads within Hamming distance 2 were collapsed, and singletons that could not be merged were discarded. Reads were aligned against IMGT to assign V, D and J genes, CDR3 length and insertions or deletions at six rearrangement sites. Within each subset, clonotype counts were normalized to the number of sorted cells before true diversity and Gini coefficients were calculated with the tcR R package. The overlap coefficient, calculated on TCRB nucleotide sequences, was used to measure repertoire sharing. Out-of-frame TCRB sequences from naive cells were analyzed as a proxy for the pre-selection repertoire. Held by TCRdb, this immuneACCESS table contains in-frame sequences only and omits some clones. Under half of the omission traces to an unresolved V gene where checked; the cause of the rest is unknown. That table gives V, J and clone size, and the DNA gave D and trimming. The sample contains 850,000 to 900,000 clones, 17% of them found a single time. 0.02% to 0.03% of the sample is held by the ten biggest clonotypes.

Each donor gave one peripheral blood draw, approximately 100 mL on average, collected into heparinised tubes. A BD FACSAria II was used to sort naive, central memory, regulatory and stem cell-like memory CD4+ T cells with a panel that included CD45RO, CCR7, CD25, CD127, CD95 and CD27. A purity above 95% was achieved for all sorted populations. PBMCs were separated immediately by Lymphoprep density gradient centrifugation and were stained directly, without being cultured. To minimize batch effects, samples were stained and sorted in pairs, one healthy donor with one patient per experiment. The sequenced sample was naive CD4+ T cells from blood. This specimen's cell subset or site label, interpreted: true naive CD4+ T cells. The chain was built from TRBV4-1 and TRBJ2-3, with no reliable assignment of the D segment. The origin of this receptor is a young woman in good health. The DNA sequence reads TGCGCCAGCAGCCAGGCCCACCCGAGCACGCAGTATTTT. Translated, it reads CASSQAHPSTQYF.